This T cell receptor beta chain was profiled in a study of HIV-infected patients and healthy controls. Around 450 ng RNA was reverse transcribed with alpha and beta constant-region primers. Using multiplexing indices, alpha and beta chain libraries were generated apart by chain-specific third strand synthesis. From the 5' RACE reads, TCRdb called clonotypes with MiXCR, one entry per CDR3 protein. The sample has 5,500 to 7,000 distinct CDR3 sequences; roughly 25% are singletons. This clonotype was seen at least ten times. Whole blood was used without fractionation, so all unsorted peripheral T cells were included. V gave up 5 bases and J gave up 8 bases; unmatched junction bases: 12. The CDR3 has 16 residues. CDR1 LNHDA and CDR2 SQIVND come from the germline V gene (reference sequence).

The chain carries TRBV19 and TRBJ2-1, with TRBD2 matching 10 bases. This clonotype originated in an adult with HIV infection. Specimen: blood, collected before antiretroviral therapy. This chain's CDR3 is CASSWASGGPRYEQFF. The CDR3 DNA follows: TGTGCCAGTAGTTGGGCTAGCGGGGGTCCTCGATATGAGCAGTTCTTC. Supplemented by reference TRBV19 and TRBJ2-1, the full variable domain reads DGGITQSPKYLFRKEGQNVTLSCEQNLNHDAMYWYRQDPGQGLRLIYYSQIVNDFQKGDIAEGYSVSREKKESFPLTVTSAQKNPTAFYLCASSWASGGPRYEQFFGPGTRLTVL.